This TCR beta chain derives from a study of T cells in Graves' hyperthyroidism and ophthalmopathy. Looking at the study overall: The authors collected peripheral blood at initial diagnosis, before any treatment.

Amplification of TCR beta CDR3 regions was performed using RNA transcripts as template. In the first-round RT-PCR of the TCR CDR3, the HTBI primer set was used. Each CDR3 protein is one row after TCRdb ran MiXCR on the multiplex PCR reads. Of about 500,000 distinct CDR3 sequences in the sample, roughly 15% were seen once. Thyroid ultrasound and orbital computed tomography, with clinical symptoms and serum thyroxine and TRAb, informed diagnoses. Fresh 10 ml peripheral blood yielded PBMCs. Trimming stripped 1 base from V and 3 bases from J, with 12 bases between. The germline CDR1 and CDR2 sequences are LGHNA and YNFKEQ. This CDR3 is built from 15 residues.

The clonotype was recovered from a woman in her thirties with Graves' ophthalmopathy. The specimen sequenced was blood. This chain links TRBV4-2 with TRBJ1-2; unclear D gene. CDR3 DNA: TGTGCCAGCAGCCAAGTCTCTGTGCAGGACTATGGCTACACCTTC. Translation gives CASSQVSVQDYGYTF.